The 20 T cell receptor beta chains below all came from one sample that was sequenced in a study of T cells in Graves' hyperthyroidism and ophthalmopathy. TCR beta CDR3 regions were amplified from RNA transcripts. Using the HTBI primer set, a first-round RT-PCR was run on the TCR CDR3. TCRdb reprocessed the multiplex PCR reads via MiXCR and lists one record per CDR3 protein. The sample holds around 600,000 distinct CDR3 sequences, approximately 14% seen once. The material sequenced was blood. The receptors were gathered from a woman between 18 and 29 years old with Graves' ophthalmopathy.

This clonotype was found many times. The rearrangement links TRBV11-2 to TRBJ1-5; a weak D match, TRBD1 (6 bases). Deletions cut 1 base from V and 3 bases from J, with 16 bases between. Per the germline V gene, CDR1 is SGHAT and CDR2 is FQNNGV. The CDR3 sequence is 17 residues long. The DNA of the CDR3 is TGTGCCAGCAGCTTAGCCGCTCTGGCAGGGGTCAATCAGCCCCAGCATTTT. This encodes CASSLAALAGVNQPQHF.

This clonotype was found many times. This sequence joins TRBV27 and TRBJ1-1; the D gene is possibly TRBD1 (6 bases). Germline V CDR1 and CDR2: MNHEY, SMNVEV (reference sequence). V shed 5 bases and J shed 4 bases, with 14 bases lying between them. The CDR3 length is 14 residues. CDR3 in amino acids: CASSVQGGGTEAFF. CDR3 in DNA: TGTGCCAGCAGTGTCCAGGGAGGGGGCACTGAAGCTTTCTTT.

In regard to this clonotype: A much larger clone differs from this one at a single base, so this may be a read error. The rearrangement uses TRBV19 and TRBJ2-7; 9 bases match TRBD1. V lost 9 bases, J lost 4 bases, and 16 bases stayed unmatched. Germline CDR1 reads LNHDA; CDR2 reads SQIVND (reference sequence). The CDR3 has 16 residues. The CDR3 loop reads CASSPLADRGGYEQYF. CDR3 DNA: TGTGCCAGCAGTCCCCTTGCGGACAGGGGAGGGTACGAGCAGTACTTC.

This clonotype was observed many times. The chain links TRBV2 to TRBJ1-1; D gene ambiguous. This CDR3 region has 13 residues. Per germline, CDR1 SNHLY and CDR2 FYNNEI. The V end was cut by 10 bases, the J end by 1 base, with 13 bases between. CDR3 sequence (DNA): TGTGCCATGTGGCCGGGGAAGAACACTGAAGCTTTCTTT. Residues: CAMWPGKNTEAFF.

This clonotype was counted between two and nine times. CDR3 sequence: CASSQEVGGPYEQYF. Written as DNA, the CDR3 is TGTGCCAGCAGCCAAGAGGTCGGGGGCCCCTACGAGCAGTACTTC. The gene calls are TRBV14 and TRBJ2-7; D assignment may be TRBD1 or TRBD2 (6 bases each). CDR3 length: 15 residues. CDR1 is SGHDN, CDR2 FVKESK, per germline. V was shortened by 0 bases and J by 2 bases, with 11 bases between the two germline ends. Using reference TRBV14 and TRBJ2-7 for the parts outside the CDR3, the full variable domain is EAGVTQFPSHSVIEKGQTVTLRCDPISGHDNLYWYRRVMGKEIKFLLHFVKESKQDESGMPNNRFLAERTGGTYSTLKVQPAELEDSGVYFCASSQEVGGPYEQYFGPGTRLTVT.

Only a few counts were recorded for this clonotype. A much more abundant neighbour one base away suggests this may be a read error. This chain links TRBV7-2 with TRBJ2-5, with unresolved D. This CDR3 is 14 amino acids long. V was pared by 0 bases and J by 7 bases, with 12 bases between. Germline CDR1 and CDR2: SGHTA and FQGNSA. CDR3 protein: CASSLALEPATQYF. CDR3 DNA: TGTGCCAGCAGCTTAGCGCTCGAACCGGCGACCCAGTACTTC.

This clonotype showed up just a few times. The chain joins TRBV5-8 to TRBJ1-2; 7 nucleotides line up with TRBD1. The trim removed 3 bases at V and 3 bases at J, leaving 11 bases unmatched. The CDR3 totals 16 residues. The V gene's germline CDR1 is SGHTS and CDR2 YDEGEE. The CDR3, as DNA: TGTGCCAGCAGCTACCTTCCGGGACAGACTTACTATGGCTACACCTTC. This gives the protein CASSYLPGQTYYGYTF.

The chain combines TRBV6-1 with TRBJ2-2; 9 nucleotides line up with TRBD1. This CDR3 is built from 15 residues. Germline CDR1 MNHNS, CDR2 SASEGT. The V and J ends lost 7 bases and 1 base, in that order; junction bases with no gene match: 4. As DNA, the CDR3 is TGTGCCAGCAAACTGGGACAGGGGAACACCGGGGAGCTGTTTTTT. Translated, it gives CASKLGQGNTGELFF.

This clonotype was detected many times. The chain is built from TRBV28 and TRBJ1-2, with D perhaps matching TRBD1 (5 bases). The CDR3 sequence is 15 residues long. Germline CDR1 is MDHEN and CDR2 is SYDVKM. V lost 2 bases and J 4 bases, leaving 14 bases between the germline ends. In DNA, the CDR3 is TGTGCCAGCAGTTTAGATGCTCTAAGGGGCTATGGCTACACCTTC. Its protein is CASSLDALRGYGYTF.

V usage is TRBV7-3 and J usage is TRBJ2-2, with D perhaps TRBD1 (5 bases). The V and J ends lost 0 bases and 7 bases respectively, with 6 bases between them. The germline V gene has CDR1 SGHTA and CDR2 FQGTGA. The CDR3 has 13 amino acids. CDR3 nucleotide sequence: TGTGCCAGCAGCTTAACAGGGGACGGGGAGCTGTTTTTT. It specifies CASSLTGDGELFF.

This clonotype was detected many times. The gene calls are TRBV7-3 and TRBJ1-1, with 7 bases identical to TRBD1. V was clipped by 3 bases and J by 8 bases; unmatched bases: 6. The germline CDR1 and CDR2 sequences are SGHTA and FQGTGA. This CDR3 is 13 amino acids long. CDR3 amino acids: CASSLTAQGEAFF. In DNA, the CDR3 is TGTGCCAGCAGCTTGACCGCACAGGGGGAAGCTTTCTTT.

This clonotype was counted ten times or more. J is TRBJ1-3 and V is TRBV12-3 or TRBV12-4, with D maybe TRBD1 (6 bases). Trimming removed 6 bases from V and 2 bases from J, with 20 bases in between. The CDR3 loop spans 17 amino acids. The CDR3 DNA follows: TGTGCCAGCAGCCACCAACTCGGACAGTCAACTGGAAACACCATATATTTT. Translating it yields CASSHQLGQSTGNTIYF.

V gene TRBV4-2 combines with J gene TRBJ2-1; 7 nucleotides match TRBD1. Germline V CDR1 and CDR2: LGHNA, YNFKEQ. V lost 2 bases, J lost 4 bases, and 11 bases stayed unmatched. This CDR3 region has 17 residues. This CDR3 reads CASSQSTGTVRYNEQFF. CDR3 sequence (DNA): TGTGCCAGCAGCCAATCAACCGGGACAGTGAGGTACAATGAGCAGTTCTTC.

This clonotype showed up many times. The V gene is TRBV9, the J gene TRBJ2-3; TRBD2 matches at 9 bases. CDR1 is SGDLS, CDR2 YYNGEE, per germline. The CDR3 extends over 17 amino acids. V shed 4 bases and J 2 bases; nucleotides not matched to a gene: 11. The CDR3 is CASSLGPASGITDTQYF. The CDR3 coding sequence is TGTGCCAGCAGCTTGGGACCCGCTAGCGGGATCACAGATACGCAGTATTTT. Full variable domain (rest looked up from reference TRBV9 and TRBJ2-3): DSGVTQTPKHLITATGQRVTLRCSPRSGDLSVYWYQQSLDQGLQFLIQYYNGEERAKGNILERFSAQQFPDLHSELNLSSLELGDSALYFCASSLGPASGITDTQYFGPGTRLTVL.

This clonotype appeared a few times. V usage is TRBV25-1 and J usage is TRBJ1-4, with TRBD1 matching 8 bases. With 0 bases clipped from V and 1 base from J, the junction kept 7 bases outside the gene matches. There are 18 residues in the CDR3. Germline lookup yields CDR1 MGHDK and CDR2 SYGVNS. CDR3 in DNA: TGTGCCAGCAGTGAATATCGCCAGGGGGCCAGAACTAATGAAAAACTGTTTTTT. It codes for CASSEYRQGARTNEKLFF.

Comments on this clonotype: This may be a read error, as it is one base from a much larger clone. The genes are TRBV5-1 and TRBJ2-3; TRBD2 might be the D (5 bases). This CDR3 region has 14 residues. Germline loops: CDR1 SGHRS, CDR2 YFSETQ. CDR3 bases: TGCGTCAGCAGCCCCACACCGACTATTGATACGCAGTATTTT. Translating gives CVSSPTPTIDTQYF.

In regard to this clonotype: A much bigger clone sits one base away, suggesting this may be a read error. The missing conserved phenylalanine or tryptophan at the end of this CDR3 makes a read error likely. The rearrangement joins TRBV29-1 to TRBJ2-7; 8 bases match TRBD2. V shed 6 bases, J shed 7 bases, and the junction held 17 bases outside the gene matches. Germline values: CDR1 SQVTM, CDR2 ANQGSEA. The CDR3 extends over 15 amino acids. CDR3 in DNA: TGCAGCGTCGCGAGTGCGGGGGGCGGAGCGCGGGAGCAGTACCTC. Its translation: CSVASAGGGAREQYL.

This clonotype showed up many times. V gene TRBV27 combines with J gene TRBJ2-3, with TRBD2 matching over 8 bases. The CDR3 consists of 12 residues. The germline gives CDR1 MNHEY, CDR2 SMNVEV (reference sequence). Germline trimming cut 5 bases from V and 10 bases from J; bases unmatched to any gene: 5. The CDR3 is CASSPGLAPQYF. CDR3 in DNA: TGTGCCAGCAGTCCCGGACTAGCTCCGCAGTATTTT.

The rearrangement links TRBV20-1 to TRBJ1-2; D not certain. In germline, CDR1 is DFQATT, CDR2 SNEGSKA (reference sequence). The CDR3 loop spans 11 amino acids. V lost 5 bases and J lost 1, with 5 bases in between. CDR3 DNA sequence: TGCAGTGCTTCGCATAACTATGGCTACACCTTC. Translated, it gives CSASHNYGYTF.

This clonotype was detected a few times. This chain links TRBV27 with TRBJ2-7; 10 nucleotides agree with TRBD1. This CDR3 spans 16 amino acids. V was clipped by 6 bases and J by 2 bases; unmatched bases: 10. CDR1 is MNHEY, CDR2 SMNVEV, per germline (reference sequence). This chain's CDR3 is CASSILRDRGPYEQYF. The CDR3, as DNA: TGTGCCAGCAGCATACTCCGGGACAGGGGACCCTACGAGCAGTACTTC.